The clone carrying this T cell receptor (beta chain) appeared many times. Its target is not known. The read ends 3 residues shy of where the CDR3 ends; the end is completed using the germline J gene. This entry comes from a study of T cell clonality in common variable immunodeficiency. Germline trimming cut 2 bases from V and 7 bases from J; bases unmatched to any gene: 8. This CDR3 spans 14 amino acids. CDR1 and CDR2 from the germline V gene are SGHNT and YYREEE (reference sequence). Study-level points and caveats: Compared with controls, CVID subjects had fewer shared TCRbeta clones. Reportedly, TCR beta sequences from common variable immunodeficiency showed fewer deletions and N-nucleotide insertions.

CVID subjects were some 15 female and some 28 male, aged roughly 9 to 64. Most patients and controls had Caucasian heritage. For at least one year, all CVID subjects received replacement immunoglobulin. Sequenced by immunoSEQ multiplex PCR; TCRdb stores in-frame clones only, minus some. Recorded here are more than 20,000 clones, none singletons. The chain combines TRBV5-4 with TRBJ1-2; 7 nucleotides agree with TRBD1. Sequenced sample: peripheral blood mononuclear cells. The clonotype originates from a human donor with common variable immunodeficiency. CDR3 sequence: CASSFTGAQGGYTF. CDR3 DNA, as far as it was read: TGTGCCAGCAGCTTCACAGGGGCCCAGGGTGGC.